The T cell receptor (beta chain) under discussion was sequenced for a study of CD8+CD57+ T cells in acquired aplastic anemia (dated by TCRdb to the late 2010s). General notes on the study: A mean of approximately 3 ug of DNA, ranging from about 0.19 to 30 ug, was extracted from sorted CD4+ and CD8+ cells. An average of roughly 10 million reads for CD4+ cells and 11 million or so reads for CD8+ cells was obtained from healthy donor samples. General study outcomes and caveats: CD8+ Simpson's diversity did not differ significantly between patients and healthy controls (P=0.060). Approximately 31 CD8+ CDR3 sequences were found in both patients and controls but appeared to be highly expressed in patients and within the immunodominant clones of the patients.

V was cut back by 4 bases and J by 0 bases, leaving a gap of 4 bases between them. There are 12 amino acids in the CDR3, from cysteine to phenylalanine inclusive. Just CDR3 DNA is preserved here, 36 bases in frame from base 1. The germline V gene (reference sequence) provides CDR1 DFQATT and CDR2 SNEGSKA. The sample holds many counts of this clonotype. Its recognized antigen is unknown. The sample holds no much larger clone one base away, and base qualities are not on file. In this study, sorted CD4+ and CD8+ T cells from the blood of healthy subjects and of severe aplastic anemia patients had their TCR repertoires deep-sequenced. Ficoll-Paque density gradient centrifugation was used to isolate peripheral blood mononuclear cells. CD4+ and CD8+ T cells were sorted by FACS or magnetic beads before DNA extraction. Genomic DNA was used as template for profiling of TCR beta VDJ combinations and CDR3 sequences. An Illumina HiSeq 2000 was the platform used for TCR repertoire sequencing. On the authors' methods: Repertoires were assessed using TRBV/TRBJ rearrangement plots, CDR3 size and DJ length profiles, and Simpson's diversity index. The most abundant DNA sequence in the deep sequencing data was taken as the immunodominant clone. CDR3 amino acid sequences were screened for sharing across subjects and were compared with published repertoires and the VDJdb database. Using fastp at Q25 and MiXCR, TCRdb reprocessed the public reads and kept productive beta chains. Entries are consolidated by CDR3 protein sequence, retaining the most common genes and DNA. TCRdb, not the original authors, processed these V and J calls. The sample table holds over 150,000 distinct CDR3 sequences, of which 50% to 55% were seen once. The ten biggest clones cover around a sixth of the sample.

The chain uses TRBV20-1 and TRBJ1-3, with the identity of the D gene unclear. This receptor was obtained from a human donor in good health, serving as a control. Sequences were obtained from sorted CD4+, CD8+, or CD8+CD57+ T cells (not recorded which) from PBMCs. The sequence in DNA is TGCAGTGCTAAGGGCTCTGGAAACACCATATATTTT. This gives the protein CSAKGSGNTIYF.